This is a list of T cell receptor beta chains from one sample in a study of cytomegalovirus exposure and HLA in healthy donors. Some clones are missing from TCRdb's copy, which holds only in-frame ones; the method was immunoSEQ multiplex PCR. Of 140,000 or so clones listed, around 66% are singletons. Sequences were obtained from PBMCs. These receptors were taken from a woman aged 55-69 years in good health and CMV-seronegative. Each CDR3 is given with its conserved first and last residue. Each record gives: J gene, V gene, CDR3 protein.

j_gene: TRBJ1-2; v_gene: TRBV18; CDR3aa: CASSPPTGGNYGYTF
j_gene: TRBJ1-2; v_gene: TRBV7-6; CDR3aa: CASSLQDRGSSDYTF
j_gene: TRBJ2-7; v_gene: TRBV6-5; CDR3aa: CASSYYKQGAVYEQYF
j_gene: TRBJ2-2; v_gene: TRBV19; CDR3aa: CASSSPDRPNTGELFF
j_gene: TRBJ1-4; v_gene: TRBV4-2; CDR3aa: CASSQGTSRTNEKLFF
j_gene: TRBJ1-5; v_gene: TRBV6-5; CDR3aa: CASSWTNSNQPQHF
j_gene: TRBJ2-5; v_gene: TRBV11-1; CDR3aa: CASSKRLEETQYF
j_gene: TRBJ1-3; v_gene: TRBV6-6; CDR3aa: CASSVGARGNTIYF
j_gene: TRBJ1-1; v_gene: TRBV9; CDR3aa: CASSRTGLDTEAFF
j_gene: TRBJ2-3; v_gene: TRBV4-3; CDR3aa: CASSQGGGIAADTQYF
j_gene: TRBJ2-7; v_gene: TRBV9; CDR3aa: CASSVRGDFYEQYF
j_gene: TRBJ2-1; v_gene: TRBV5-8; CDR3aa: CASDQDGRYNEQFF
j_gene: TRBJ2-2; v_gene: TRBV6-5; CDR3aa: CASSYFGTSWAGELFF
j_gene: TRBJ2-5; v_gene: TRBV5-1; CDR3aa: CASSVGSGETQYF
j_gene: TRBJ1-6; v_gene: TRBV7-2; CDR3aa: CASSYRSSYNSPLHF
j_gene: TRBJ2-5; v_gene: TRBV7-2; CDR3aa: CASRWTGGDQETQYF
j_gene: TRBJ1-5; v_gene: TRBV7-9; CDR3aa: CASSLPDQPQHF
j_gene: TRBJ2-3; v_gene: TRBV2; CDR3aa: CASRADSQADTQYF
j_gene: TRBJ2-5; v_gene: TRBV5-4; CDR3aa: CASSTGTSGGAGETQYF
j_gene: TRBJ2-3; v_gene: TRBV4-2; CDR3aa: CASSQDGLAGSTDTQYF
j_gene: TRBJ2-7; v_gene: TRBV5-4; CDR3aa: CASSLGRGEQYF
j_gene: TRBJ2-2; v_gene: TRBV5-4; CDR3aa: CASSPASGILGGELFF
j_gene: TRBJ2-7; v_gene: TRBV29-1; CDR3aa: CSVEGTTRAAEQYF
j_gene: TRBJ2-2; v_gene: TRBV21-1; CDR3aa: CASRINREGTGELFF
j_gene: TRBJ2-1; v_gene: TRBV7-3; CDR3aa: CASSKDRPSNEQFF
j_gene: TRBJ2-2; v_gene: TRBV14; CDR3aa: CASSQAFTGELFF
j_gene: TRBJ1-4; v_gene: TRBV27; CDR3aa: CASRPLGTGGEKLFF
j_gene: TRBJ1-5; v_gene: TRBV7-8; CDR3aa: CASSPGTGRNQPQHF
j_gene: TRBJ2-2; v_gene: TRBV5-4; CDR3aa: CASSPGGGAGTGELFF
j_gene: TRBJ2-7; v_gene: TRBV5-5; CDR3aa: CASSFGDRAYEQYF
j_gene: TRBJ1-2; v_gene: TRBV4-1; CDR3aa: CASSQEEGRGYGYTF
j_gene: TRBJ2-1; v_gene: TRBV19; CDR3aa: CASSGGGPGDEQFF
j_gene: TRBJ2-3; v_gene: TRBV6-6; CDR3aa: CASKVQGTDTQYF
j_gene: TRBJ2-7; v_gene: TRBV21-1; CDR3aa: CASRTLGTPDAYEQYF
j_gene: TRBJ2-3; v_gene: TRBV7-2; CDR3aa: CASSLGTSGGADTQYF
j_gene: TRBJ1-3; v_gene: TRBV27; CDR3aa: CASRLQGTGNTIYF
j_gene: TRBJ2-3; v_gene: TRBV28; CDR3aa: CASMASGSRDTQYF
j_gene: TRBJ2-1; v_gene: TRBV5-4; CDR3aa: CASSLGRLASQFF
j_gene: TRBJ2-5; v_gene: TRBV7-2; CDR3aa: CASSLIGGGETQYF
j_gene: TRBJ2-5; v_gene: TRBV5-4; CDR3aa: CASSETGNRETQYF
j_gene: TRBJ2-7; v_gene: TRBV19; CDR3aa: CASSKQGSAYEQYF
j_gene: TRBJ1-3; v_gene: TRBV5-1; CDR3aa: CASSLGTSSGNTIYF
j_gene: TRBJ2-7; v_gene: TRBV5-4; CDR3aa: CASSPGTDAEYEQYF
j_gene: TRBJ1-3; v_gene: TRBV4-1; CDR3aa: CASSQGEQGISGNTIYF
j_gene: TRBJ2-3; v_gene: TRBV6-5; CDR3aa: CASSSRTDTQYF
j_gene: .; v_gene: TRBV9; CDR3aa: CASSVGWGPPYEQYF
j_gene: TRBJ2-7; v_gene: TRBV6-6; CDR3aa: CASSLAGKQYF
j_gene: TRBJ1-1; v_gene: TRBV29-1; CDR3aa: CSVLAGQAPREAFF
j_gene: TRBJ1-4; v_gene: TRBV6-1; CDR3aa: CASLPRGGHEKLFF
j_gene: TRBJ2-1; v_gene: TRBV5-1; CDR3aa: CASSLITSGGRYNEQFF
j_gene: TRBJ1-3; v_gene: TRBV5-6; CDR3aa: CASSRRVDTIYF
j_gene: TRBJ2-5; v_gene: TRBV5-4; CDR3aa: CASSSPLGSQETQYF
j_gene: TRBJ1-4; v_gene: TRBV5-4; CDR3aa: CASSYGTAGSEKLFF
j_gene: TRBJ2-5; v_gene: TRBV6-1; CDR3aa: CASNRRAPGLETQYF
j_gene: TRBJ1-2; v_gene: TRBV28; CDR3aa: CASSLLFVGYTF
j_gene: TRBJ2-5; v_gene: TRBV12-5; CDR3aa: CASGRDSSPGTQYF
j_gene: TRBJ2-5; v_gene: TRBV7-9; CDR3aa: CASSFPPVANGNF
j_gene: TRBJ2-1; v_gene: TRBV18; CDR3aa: CASSPTSGRAREQFF